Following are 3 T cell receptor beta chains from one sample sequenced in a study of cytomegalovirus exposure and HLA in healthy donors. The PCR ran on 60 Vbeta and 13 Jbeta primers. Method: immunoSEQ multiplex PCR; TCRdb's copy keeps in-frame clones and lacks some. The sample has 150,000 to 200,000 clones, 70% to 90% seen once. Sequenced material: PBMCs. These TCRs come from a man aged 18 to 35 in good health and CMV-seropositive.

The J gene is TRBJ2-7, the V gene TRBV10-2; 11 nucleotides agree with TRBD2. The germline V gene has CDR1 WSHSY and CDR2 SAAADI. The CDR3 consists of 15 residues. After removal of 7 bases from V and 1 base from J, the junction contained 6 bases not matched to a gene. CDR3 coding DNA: TGCGCCAGCAACCTAGCGGGGGGTCGATCCTACGAGCAGTACTTC. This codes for CASNLAGGRSYEQYF.

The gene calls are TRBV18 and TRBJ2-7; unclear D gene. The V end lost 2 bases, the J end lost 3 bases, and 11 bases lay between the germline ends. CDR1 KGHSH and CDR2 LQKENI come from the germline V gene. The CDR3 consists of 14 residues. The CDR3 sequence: CASSPGPNLYEQYF. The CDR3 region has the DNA TGTGCCAGCTCACCAGGGCCGAACCTCTACGAGCAGTACTTC.

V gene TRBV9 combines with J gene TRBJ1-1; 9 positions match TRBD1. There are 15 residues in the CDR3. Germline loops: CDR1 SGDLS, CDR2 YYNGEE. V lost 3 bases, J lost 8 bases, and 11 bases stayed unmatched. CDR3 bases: TGTGCCAGCAGCGCAACAGGGGGCCGGCCAAGGGAAGCTTTCTTT. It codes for CASSATGGRPREAFF.